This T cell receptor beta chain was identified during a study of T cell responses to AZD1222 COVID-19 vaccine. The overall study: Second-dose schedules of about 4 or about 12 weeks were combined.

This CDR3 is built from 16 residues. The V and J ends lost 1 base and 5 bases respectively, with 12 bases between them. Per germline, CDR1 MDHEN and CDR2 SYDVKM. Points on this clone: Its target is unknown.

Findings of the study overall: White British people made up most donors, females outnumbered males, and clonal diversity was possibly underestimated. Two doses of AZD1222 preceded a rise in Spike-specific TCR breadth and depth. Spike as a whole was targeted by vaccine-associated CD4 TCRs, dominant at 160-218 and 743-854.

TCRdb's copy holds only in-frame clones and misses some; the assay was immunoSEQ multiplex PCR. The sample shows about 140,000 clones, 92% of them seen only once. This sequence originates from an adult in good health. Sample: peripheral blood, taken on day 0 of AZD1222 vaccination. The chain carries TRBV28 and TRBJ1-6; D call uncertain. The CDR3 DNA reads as TGTGCCAGCAGTTTATATGACGGAGCTAATAATTCACCCCTCCACTTT. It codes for CASSLYDGANNSPLHF.